This entry is about one T cell receptor beta chain. The data derive from a study of shared clonotypes between healthy human individuals. Study-wide background: For every donor, three CD4 naive, three CD4 memory, two CD8 naive and one CD8 memory plates were used.

Profiling relied on immunoSEQ multiplex PCR, and the TCRdb table lists in-frame clones only, not all of them. Among a few million clones, approximately 94% were seen once, and the ten largest hold about 0.13%. There were only Caucasian adults among the donors, and all lived in Nashville, Tennessee. The V gene's germline CDR1 is SQVTM and CDR2 ANQGSEA. The germline V and J ends were trimmed by 8 bases and 0 bases, with 14 bases remaining between them. The CDR3 is 13 amino acids. The sequence was obtained from a young man in good health. The chain combines TRBV29-1 with TRBJ2-7; D unresolved. The source material was naive CD4+ T cells sorted from blood. The subset was: CD45RA+ positively selected. The CDR3 spells CSSAAYSSYEQYF. The CDR3 DNA follows: TGCAGCTCCGCCGCATACAGCTCCTACGAGCAGTACTTC.